Below are 3 T cell receptor beta chains sequenced from a single sample in a study of tumor and adjacent non-tumor tissue in lung cancer. A modified ARM-PCR protocol with three rounds of nested PCR amplified TCRbeta. TCRdb reprocessed the multiplex PCR reads via MiXCR and lists one record per CDR3 protein. The sample contains approximately 77,000 distinct CDR3 sequences, 80% to 90% of which appear only once. This sample's RNA came from whole unsorted tissue. Distant lung tissue was collected more than 3 cm away from the tumor edge. Sequencing was performed on distant non-tumor lung tissue. These receptors came from a man aged 55 to 70 with non-small cell lung cancer.

A note on this clonotype: One end of the junction does not line up with germline, which may come from a read error. The gene calls are TRBV7-6 and TRBJ1-6, with D maybe TRBD1 (5 bases). CDR1 SGHVS and CDR2 FNYEAQ come from the germline V gene. The CDR3 runs 14 residues. The CDR3 reads CSSSERGGDGALHF. CDR3 DNA: TGTTCCAGCAGCGAGAGGGGAGGAGATGGGGCCCTCCACTTT.

The genes are TRBV11-1 and TRBJ2-3; perhaps TRBD2 as D (5 bases). V lost 5 bases, J lost 7 bases, and 22 bases lay in between. CDR1 SGHAT and CDR2 FQDESV come from the germline V gene (reference sequence). The CDR3 is 16 amino acids. The CDR3 protein is CASSPRTSRVANTQYF. In DNA form, the CDR3 reads TGTGCCAGCAGCCCACGCACGTCGAGGGTCGCAAATACGCAGTATTTT.

Concerning this clonotype itself: The germline gene is not matched at one end of the junction; a read error may be the cause. The CDR3 reads CASSFGGEPQEQCF. DNA of the CDR3: TGTGCCAGCAGTTTCGGGGGCGAGCCTCAAGAGCAGTGCTTC. The chain recombines TRBV12-3 or TRBV12-4 with TRBJ2-7; D tentatively reads TRBD1 or TRBD2 (6 bases each). The CDR3 covers 14 residues.